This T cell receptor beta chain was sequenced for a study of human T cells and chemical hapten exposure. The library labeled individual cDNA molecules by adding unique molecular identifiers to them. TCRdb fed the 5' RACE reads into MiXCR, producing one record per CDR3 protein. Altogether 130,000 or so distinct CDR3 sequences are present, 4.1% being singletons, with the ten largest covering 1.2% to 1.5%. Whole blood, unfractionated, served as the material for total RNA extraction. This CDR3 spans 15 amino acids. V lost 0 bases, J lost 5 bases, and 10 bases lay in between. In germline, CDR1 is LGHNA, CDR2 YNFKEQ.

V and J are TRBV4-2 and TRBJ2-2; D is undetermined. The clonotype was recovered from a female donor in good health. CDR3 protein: CASSQELHLTGELFF. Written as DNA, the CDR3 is TGTGCCAGCAGCCAAGAACTACACTTAACCGGGGAGCTGTTTTTT.